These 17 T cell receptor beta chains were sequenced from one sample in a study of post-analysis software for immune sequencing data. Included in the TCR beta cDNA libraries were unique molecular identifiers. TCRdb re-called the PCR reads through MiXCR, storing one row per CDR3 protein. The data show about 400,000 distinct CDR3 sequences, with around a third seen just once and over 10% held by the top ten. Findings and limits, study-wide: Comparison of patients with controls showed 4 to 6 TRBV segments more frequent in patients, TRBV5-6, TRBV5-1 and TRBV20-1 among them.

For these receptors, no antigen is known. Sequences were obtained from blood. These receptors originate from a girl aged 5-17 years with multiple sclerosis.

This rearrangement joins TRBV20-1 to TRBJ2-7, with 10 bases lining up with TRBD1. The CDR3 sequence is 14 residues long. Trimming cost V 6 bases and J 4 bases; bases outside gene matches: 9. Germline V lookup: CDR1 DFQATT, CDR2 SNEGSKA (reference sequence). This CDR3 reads CSALGDRGKYEQYF. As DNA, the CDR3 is TGCAGTGCACTAGGGGACAGGGGTAAATACGAGCAGTACTTC.

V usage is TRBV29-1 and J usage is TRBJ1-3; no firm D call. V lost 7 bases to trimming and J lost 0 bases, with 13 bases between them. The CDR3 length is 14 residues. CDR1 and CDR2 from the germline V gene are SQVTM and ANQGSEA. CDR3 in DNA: TGCAGCGCACGTCAGTCCAGCTCTGGAAACACCATATATTTT. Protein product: CSARQSSSGNTIYF. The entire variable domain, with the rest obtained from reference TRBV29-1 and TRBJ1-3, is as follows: SAVISQKPSRDICQRGTSLTIQCQVDSQVTMMFWYRQQPGQSLTLIATANQGSEATYESGFVIDKFPISRPNLTFSTLTVSNMSPEDSSIYLCSARQSSSGNTIYFGEGSWLTVV.

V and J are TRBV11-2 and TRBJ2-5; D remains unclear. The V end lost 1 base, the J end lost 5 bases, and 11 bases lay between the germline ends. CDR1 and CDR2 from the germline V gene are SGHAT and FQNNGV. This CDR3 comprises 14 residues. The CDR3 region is CASSLAPRVETQYF. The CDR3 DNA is TGTGCCAGCAGCTTAGCTCCGCGCGTCGAGACCCAGTACTTC.

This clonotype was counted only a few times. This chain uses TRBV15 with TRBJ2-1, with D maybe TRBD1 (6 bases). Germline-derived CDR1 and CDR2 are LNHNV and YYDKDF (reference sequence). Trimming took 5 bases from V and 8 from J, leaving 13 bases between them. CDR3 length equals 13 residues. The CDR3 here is CATSRLQGDEQFF. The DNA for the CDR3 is TGTGCCACCAGCCGACTACAGGGAGATGAGCAGTTCTTC.

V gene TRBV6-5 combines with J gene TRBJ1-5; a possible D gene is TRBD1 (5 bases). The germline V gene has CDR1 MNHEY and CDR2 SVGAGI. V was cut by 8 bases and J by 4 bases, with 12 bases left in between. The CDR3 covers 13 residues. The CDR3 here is CASAWDLNQPQHF. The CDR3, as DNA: TGTGCCAGCGCGTGGGACTTAAATCAGCCCCAGCATTTT.

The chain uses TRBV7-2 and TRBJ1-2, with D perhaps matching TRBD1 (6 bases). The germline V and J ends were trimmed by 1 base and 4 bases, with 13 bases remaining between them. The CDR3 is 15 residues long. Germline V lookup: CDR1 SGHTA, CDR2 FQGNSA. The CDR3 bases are TGTGCCAGCAGCTTAGAGGGGGACGGATTCTATGGCTACACCTTC. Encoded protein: CASSLEGDGFYGYTF. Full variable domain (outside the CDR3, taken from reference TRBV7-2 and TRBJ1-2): GAGVSQSPSNKVTEKGKDVELRCDPISGHTALYWYRQSLGQGLEFLIYFQGNSAPDKSGLPSDRFSAERTGGSVSTLTIQRTQQEDSAVYLCASSLEGDGFYGYTFGSGTRLTVV.

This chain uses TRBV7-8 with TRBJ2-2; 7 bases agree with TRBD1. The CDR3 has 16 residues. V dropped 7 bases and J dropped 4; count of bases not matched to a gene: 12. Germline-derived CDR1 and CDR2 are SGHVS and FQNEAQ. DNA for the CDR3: TGTGCCAGCAAAACAGGAAGGGGGCGAGGCACCGGGGAGCTGTTTTTT. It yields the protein CASKTGRGRGTGELFF. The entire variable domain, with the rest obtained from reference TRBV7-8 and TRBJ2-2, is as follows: GAGVSQSPRYKVAKRGQDVALRCDPISGHVSLFWYQQALGQGPEFLTYFQNEAQLDKSGLPSDRFFAERPEGSVSTLKIQRTQQEDSAVYLCASKTGRGRGTGELFFGEGSRLTVL.

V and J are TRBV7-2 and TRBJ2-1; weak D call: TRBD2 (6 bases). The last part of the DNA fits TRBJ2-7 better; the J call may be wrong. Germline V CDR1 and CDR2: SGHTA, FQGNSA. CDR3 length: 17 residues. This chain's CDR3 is CASSLEGASVVYNEQYF. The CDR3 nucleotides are TGTGCCAGCAGCTTGGAAGGCGCTAGCGTAGTCTACAATGAGCAGTACTTC.

The CDR3 DNA reads TGTGCCAGCAGTTTAGGTGGGTTTAAAGAGACCCAGTACTTC. It yields the protein CASSLGGFKETQYF. The chain has TRBV12-3 or TRBV12-4 and TRBJ2-5; D is ambiguous. The CDR3 spans 14 residues. Trimming removed 1 base from V and 3 bases from J, with 9 bases in between.

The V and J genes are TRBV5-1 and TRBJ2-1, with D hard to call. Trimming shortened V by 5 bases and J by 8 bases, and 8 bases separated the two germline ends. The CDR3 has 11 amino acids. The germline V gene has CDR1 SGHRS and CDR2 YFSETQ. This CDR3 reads CASRLMDEQFF. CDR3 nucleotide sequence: TGCGCCAGCAGACTGATGGATGAGCAGTTCTTC.

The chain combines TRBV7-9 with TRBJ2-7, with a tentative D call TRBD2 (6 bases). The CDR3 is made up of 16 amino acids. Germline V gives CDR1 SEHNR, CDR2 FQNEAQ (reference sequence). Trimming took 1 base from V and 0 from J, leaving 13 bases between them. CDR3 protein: CASSLGVGGTSYEQYF. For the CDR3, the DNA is TGTGCCAGCAGCTTAGGGGTGGGAGGCACCTCCTACGAGCAGTACTTC. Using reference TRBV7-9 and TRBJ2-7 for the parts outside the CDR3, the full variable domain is DTGVSQNPRHKITKRGQNVTFRCDPISEHNRLYWYRQTLGQGPEFLTYFQNEAQLEKSRLLSDRFSAERPKGSFSTLEIQRTEQGDSAMYLCASSLGVGGTSYEQYFGPGTRLTVT.

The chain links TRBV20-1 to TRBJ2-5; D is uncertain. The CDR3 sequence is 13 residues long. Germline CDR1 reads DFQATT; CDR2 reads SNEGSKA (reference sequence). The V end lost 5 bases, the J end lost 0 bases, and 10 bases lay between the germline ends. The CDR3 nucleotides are TGCAGTGCTCAGACCGAGTACCAAGAGACCCAGTACTTC. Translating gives CSAQTEYQETQYF.

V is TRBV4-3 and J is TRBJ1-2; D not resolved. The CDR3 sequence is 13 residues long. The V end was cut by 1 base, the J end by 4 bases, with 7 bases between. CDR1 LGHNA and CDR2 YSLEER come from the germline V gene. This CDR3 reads CASSQGAAYGYTF. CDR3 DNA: TGCGCCAGCAGCCAAGGGGCGGCCTATGGCTACACCTTC.

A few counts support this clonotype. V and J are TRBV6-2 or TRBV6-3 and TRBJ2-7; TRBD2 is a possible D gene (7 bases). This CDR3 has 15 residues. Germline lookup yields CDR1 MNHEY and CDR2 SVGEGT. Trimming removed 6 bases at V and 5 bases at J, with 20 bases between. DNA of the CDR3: TGTGCCAGCAGCTGGGAGGGGGGGCCTAACAACGAGCAGTACTTC. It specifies CASSWEGGPNNEQYF.

The CDR3 loop is CSARDGTSGGVYNEQFF. CDR3 bases: TGCAGTGCTAGAGATGGGACTAGCGGGGGAGTATACAATGAGCAGTTCTTC. The chain couples TRBV20-1 to TRBJ2-1; 14 positions agree with TRBD2. J gave up 4 bases and V 0 bases, and 5 bases lay outside the gene matches. Germline CDR1 is DFQATT and CDR2 is SNEGSKA (reference sequence). The CDR3 runs to 17 residues.

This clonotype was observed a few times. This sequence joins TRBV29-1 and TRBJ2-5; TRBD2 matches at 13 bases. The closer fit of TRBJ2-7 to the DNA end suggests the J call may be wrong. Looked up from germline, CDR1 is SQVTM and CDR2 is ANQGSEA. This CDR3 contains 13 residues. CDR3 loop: CSVTGLAGLEQYF. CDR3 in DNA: TGCAGCGTTACGGGACTAGCGGGGCTCGAGCAGTACTTC.

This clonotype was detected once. The CDR3, as DNA: TGCAGTGCTAGAGAAGGGACCAGGGGGTCTAATGGCTACACCTTC. Translating gives CSAREGTRGSNGYTF. The chain is built from TRBV20-1 and TRBJ1-2; 7 nucleotides line up with TRBD1. The CDR3 is 15 residues long. CDR1 is DFQATT and CDR2 is SNEGSKA in the germline V gene (reference sequence). The ends lost 0 bases at V and 6 bases at J; junction bases unmatched: 10.